A selection of T cell receptor beta chains follows, all from one sample in a study of T cells in Graves' hyperthyroidism and ophthalmopathy. TCRdb re-called the multiplex PCR reads through MiXCR, storing one row per CDR3 protein. The table includes hundreds of thousands of distinct CDR3 sequences, approximately 16% detected once. Material for sequencing was blood. Every receptor here comes from a woman between 40 and 50 years old with Graves' ophthalmopathy. Each CDR3 is given with its conserved first and last residue. Fields, in order: clone size, J gene, D gene, V gene, CDR3 DNA, CDR3 protein. The D gene is left open where the match is weak. Size tells how often a clone was seen (once, few, many) or the class of an expanded clone, and some rows leave it out.

many,TRBJ1-2,.,TRBV7-9,TGTGCCAGCAGCAAAAGTCTAACAGGGAACTATGGCTACACCTTC,CASSKSLTGNYGYTF
.,TRBJ1-6,.,TRBV28,TGTGCCAGCACTTTAGGACAAATTCGGGTGAATTCACCCCTCCACTTT,CASTLGQIRVNSPLHF
.,TRBJ2-1,TRBD1,TRBV7-7,TGTGCTAGCAGCTCCGGGACAGGGGGTGAGCAGTTCTTC,CASSSGTGGEQFF
.,TRBJ1-2,.,TRBV6-1,TGTGCCAGCAGGGACACGGGGAACCCTAGGGACTATGGCTACACCTTC,CASRDTGNPRDYGYTF
.,TRBJ2-7,.,TRBV12-3/TRBV12-4,TGTGCCAGCAGTTTTTTTGGCTACGAGCAGTACTTC,CASSFFGYEQYF
few,TRBJ1-1,.,TRBV5-1,TGCGCCAGCAGCTTGTTTTGGCAGGGGAACACTGAAGCTTTCTTT,CASSLFWQGNTEAFF
few,TRBJ2-7,.,TRBV10-1,TGCGCCAGCAGGGACGGACCCTTAGGGGAGCAGTACTTC,CASRDGPLGEQYF
few,TRBJ2-4,TRBD2,TRBV2,TGTGCCAGCAACGGACTAGCGGACACTCGGTACTTC,CASNGLADTRYF
.,TRBJ2-7,TRBD2,TRBV20-1,TGCAGTGCTAGAGATCGGGCCCGGGGGGGGAGATACGAGCAGTACTTC,CSARDRARGGRYEQYF
many,TRBJ1-1,.,TRBV12-3/TRBV12-4,TGTGCCAGCAGTTTCGGGACACAGAACACTGAAGCTTTCTTT,CASSFGTQNTEAFF
.,TRBJ2-3,TRBD2,TRBV28,TGTGCCAGCAGGGGGACTAGCGGGAGGGCGTCAGATACGCAGTATTTT,CASRGTSGRASDTQYF
.,TRBJ2-6,.,TRBV5-1,TGCGCCAGCAGCGCCAGCCTATCTGCCGGCTCTGGGGCCAACGTCCTGACTTTC,CASSASLSAGSGANVLTF
few,TRBJ1-1,.,TRBV6-5,TGTGCCAGCAGTTACCCTCCCAGTGCTGGGGGCACTGAAGCTTTCTTT,CASSYPPSAGGTEAFF
many,TRBJ1-1,.,TRBV14,TGTGCCAGCAGCCGCTTGACGGGGGCGAACACTGAAGCTTTCTTT,CASSRLTGANTEAFF
.,TRBJ1-2,.,TRBV5-1,TGCGCCAGCAGCGTTGACCTGGTGGATGGCTACACCTTC,CASSVDLVDGYTF
many,TRBJ2-2,.,TRBV3-1,TGTGCCAGCAGCCAAGACTTGACGCGGGCCGGGGAGCTGTTTTTT,CASSQDLTRAGELFF
few,TRBJ2-1,TRBD2,TRBV5-1,TGCGCCAGCAGCTTCCTCTCAGGACTAGCCGGCAATGAGCAGTTCTTC,CASSFLSGLAGNEQFF
.,TRBJ2-2,.,TRBV28,TGTGCCAGCAGTCCCCCGAGGGGGGGCACCGGGGAGCTGTTTTTT,CASSPPRGGTGELFF
.,TRBJ2-7,.,TRBV30,TGTGCCTGGAGCCCGGCGGGCTCCTACGAGCAGTACTTC,CAWSPAGSYEQYF
.,TRBJ1-1,.,TRBV29-1,TGCAGCGCTGAAGATTACACGAACACTGAAGCTTTCTTT,CSAEDYTNTEAFF
.,TRBJ1-2,.,TRBV12-3/TRBV12-4,TGTGCCAGCAGTTCAATGGTCTCTGGCTACACCTTC,CASSSMVSGYTF
.,TRBJ2-6,.,TRBV27,TGTGCCAGCAGTCCCAGCTGGGCCCCGAGATTCTCTGGGGCCAACGTCCTGACTTTC,CASSPSWAPRFSGANVLTF
few,TRBJ2-3,.,TRBV28,TGTGCCAGCAGGGCCTGGGGGGCGGGAGATACGCAGTATTTT,CASRAWGAGDTQYF
.,TRBJ2-2,.,TRBV5-1,TGCGCCAGCAGCTTGGACGGGACAAAAGCCGGGGAGCTGCTTTTT,CASSLDGTKAGELLF
many,TRBJ2-3,TRBD2,TRBV7-2,TGTGCCAGCAGCTTAGGACGGGGGGGAGGCCCAGATACGCAGTATTTT,CASSLGRGGGPDTQYF
.,TRBJ2-1,.,TRBV28,TGTGCCAGCAGTTTCCTCCTCGGCCCACAGGGTAAATATGAGCAGTTCTTC,CASSFLLGPQGKYEQFF
once,TRBJ1-1,TRBD1,TRBV19,TGTGCCAGTTTAACAGGGGGATTCACTGAAGCTTTCTTT,CASLTGGFTEAFF
few,TRBJ2-3,.,TRBV6-1,TGTGCCAGCAAGGAGACTATCGGCACAGATACGCAGTATTTT,CASKETIGTDTQYF
.,TRBJ2-1,.,TRBV29-1,TGCAGCGTTGAAAAAGGCGACTTTTTCAATGAGCAGTTCTTC,CSVEKGDFFNEQFF
.,TRBJ1-2,.,TRBV6-1,TGTGCCAGCAGTAGCGTTCACGGGGGCTACACCTTC,CASSSVHGGYTF
many,TRBJ1-4,.,TRBV2,TGTGCCAGCAGCCAGGGTAATGAAAAACTGTTTTTT,CASSQGNEKLFF